This paragraph reports one TCR beta chain. CDR3 size: 15 residues. Germline V gene sequence: CDR1 LNHDA, CDR2 SQIVND (reference sequence). V gave up 7 bases and J gave up 6 bases; unmatched junction bases: 14. Profiled with immunoSEQ multiplex PCR; TCRdb holds only in-frame clones, not every one. The profile covers under 250,000 clones, with roughly 85% appearing a single time and around 10% taken by the ten largest. These data are taken from a study of blood T cell repertoires in COVID-19. Participants were placed into cohorts based on the clinical history they reported. Sample: PBMCs or T cells enriched from blood (not recorded which). This receptor was taken from a woman aged 50 to 60 with acute COVID-19. This chain uses TRBV19 with TRBJ1-2, with 7 bases matching TRBD1. The CDR3 reads CASNPAGQARHGYTF. In DNA, the CDR3 is TGTGCCAGTAACCCCGCCGGACAGGCCCGTCATGGCTACACCTTC.